The T cell receptor beta chain described here comes from a study of CD8 T cells in ankylosing spondylitis. TCRdb passed the 5' RACE reads through MiXCR, listing each CDR3 protein once. Of about 200,000 distinct CDR3 sequences listed, around 24% are singletons. Ten or more counts support this clonotype. In germline, CDR1 is KGHDR, CDR2 SFDVKD. The CDR3 is 16 amino acids. V shed 4 bases, J shed 7 bases, and the junction held 6 bases outside the gene matches. Sequencing used blood, either unsorted or a sorted T cell fraction (not recorded which). This rearrangement joins TRBV24-1 to TRBJ2-1; 13 positions match TRBD2. The clonotype was recovered from a male donor with ankylosing spondylitis or in good health (not recorded which). This CDR3 is CATSDETSGRRNEQFF. CDR3 bases: TGTGCCACCAGTGACGAGACTAGCGGGAGGCGGAATGAGCAGTTCTTC.